The rows below give T cell receptor beta chains drawn from one sample of a study of cytomegalovirus exposure and HLA in healthy donors. Assay: immunoSEQ multiplex PCR; the TCRdb copy retains only in-frame clones and omits some. Of tens of thousands of clones detected, around 95% appear once; the ten largest clones hold around 0.69%. Sequencing input: PBMCs. Receptors originate from a woman aged 18-29 years in good health and CMV-seronegative. Both conserved end residues are part of each CDR3. The D gene is left open where the match is weak. Size is stated for part of the rows, as once, few or many counts, or as a class when the clone is expanded.

length,size,J,V,D,DNA,CDR3
14,NA,TRBJ2-3,TRBV28,NA,TGTGCCAGCAGTTCGTCGCGGGATACAGATACGCAGTATTTT,CASSSSRDTDTQYF
17,once,TRBJ1-3,TRBV4-3,NA,TGCGCCAGCAGCCAAGATGGGAGAGTATTTTCTGGAAACACCATATATTTT,CASSQDGRVFSGNTIYF
16,once,TRBJ2-7,TRBV7-8,NA,TGTGCCAGCACCAAATGGGAAGGGGGTCTGTCCTACGAGCAGTACTTC,CASTKWEGGLSYEQYF
15,NA,TRBJ2-3,TRBV15,NA,TGTGCCACCAGCTCCCGGGACACGGTGACAGATACGCAGTATTTT,CATSSRDTVTDTQYF
15,NA,TRBJ2-5,TRBV7-9,NA,TGTGCCAGCAGCTTACTATCCACAGCCAAAGAGACCCAGTACTTC,CASSLLSTAKETQYF
13,NA,TRBJ1-2,TRBV7-9,NA,TGTGCCAGCAGCTTATGGGGAGAAGATGGCTACACCTTC,CASSLWGEDGYTF
14,NA,TRBJ1-2,TRBV11-2,NA,TGTGCCAGCAGCCTACAGGGAGGGGGCTATGGCTACACCTTC,CASSLQGGGYGYTF
14,NA,TRBJ2-1,TRBV6-5,NA,TGTGCCAGCAGTTCTAGGAAGGCGCACAATGAGCAGTTCTTC,CASSSRKAHNEQFF
17,NA,TRBJ2-6,TRBV9,NA,TGTGCCAGCAGCGCCTCGGCGGGGGCTAATGGGGTCAACGTCCTGACTTTC,CASSASAGANGVNVLTF
15,NA,TRBJ1-6,TRBV27,NA,TGTGCCAGCAGTTTATTACCCCAGGCCAATTCACCCCTCCACTTT,CASSLLPQANSPLHF
13,NA,TRBJ2-3,TRBV4-3,NA,TGCGCCAGCAGCCAAGATCATGAGAATACGCAGTATTTT,CASSQDHENTQYF
10,once,TRBJ2-5,TRBV20-1,NA,TGCAGTGCAGGAGAAGAGACCCAGTACTTC,CSAGEETQYF
15,once,TRBJ1-1,TRBV18,TRBD1,TGTGCCAGCTCCGGACAGGGGGCTGGGTACACTGAAGCTTTCTTT,CASSGQGAGYTEAFF
13,NA,TRBJ1-2,TRBV28,NA,TGTGCCAGCAGCGAGACAGGTGTGGGTGGCTACACCTTC,CASSETGVGGYTF
13,NA,TRBJ1-2,TRBV28,NA,TGTGCCAGCAGTAACGCACATAACTATGGCTACACCTTC,CASSNAHNYGYTF
16,NA,TRBJ2-1,TRBV2,TRBD2,TGTGCCAGCAGAGGCTTAGCGGGGGGGCCCTACAATGAGCAGTTCTTC,CASRGLAGGPYNEQFF
15,NA,TRBJ2-7,TRBV6-1,TRBD2,TGTGCCAGCAGTGTACTAGCGGGGGGTACCTACGAGCAGTACTTC,CASSVLAGGTYEQYF
14,NA,TRBJ2-3,TRBV9,NA,TGTGCCAGCAGCGTAGCAGGGAATCGGGATACGCAGTATTTT,CASSVAGNRDTQYF
17,NA,TRBJ1-2,TRBV15,TRBD1,TGTGCCACCAGCAGAGAGGACAGGGGGAAAGCTAACTATGGCTACACCTTC,CATSREDRGKANYGYTF
12,NA,TRBJ1-5,TRBV10-1,NA,TGCGCCAGCAGTGATAAGGTCCCCATACGGGAGTTT,CASSDKVPIREF
15,NA,TRBJ2-7,TRBV7-2,NA,TGTGCCAGCAGCTCACGGGTCGGGAGTCCCTACGAGCAGTACTTC,CASSSRVGSPYEQYF
18,NA,TRBJ2-3,TRBV21-1,NA,TGTGCCAGCAGCAAAGGCGACCTCCGGGACAGGGTACCAGATACGCAGTATTTT,CASSKGDLRDRVPDTQYF